This T cell receptor beta chain is from a study of tumor-infiltrating lymphocytes in primary liver carcinoma. Study-wide results and limits: Less overlap was seen in tumor-adjacent and tumor-blood pairs than in tumor region pairs. Tumors reached a significantly greater top-250-clone fraction than blood did (p = 0.039).

This clonotype showed up just once. Its antigen remains unknown. Germline is not matched at one junction end, which may reflect a read error. CDR1 is ENHRY, CDR2 SYGVKD, per germline. The CDR3 sequence is 13 residues long. A constant-region primer served to make TCR beta cDNA from around 540 ng total RNA. Sequencing libraries for TCR beta derived from three nested multiplex PCR rounds that used slightly modified ARM-PCR. The opening two PCR rounds, approximately 10 cycles each, paired TRBV1-TRBV30 forward primers with a C-beta reverse primer. TCRdb processed the multiplex PCR reads anew with MiXCR; each CDR3 protein has one entry. The top ten hold approximately 30% of the sample, which has 48,000 or so distinct CDR3 sequences, about 80% seen once. Without any cell sorting, roughly 20-32 mg of bulk tissue yielded co-extracted RNA and DNA.

The receptor's source is a man between 40 and 49 years old with primary liver carcinoma and hepatitis B virus infection. Specimen: liver tumor tissue from sampling region 3. The subset denotes: tumor region T3, left-lateral pole. The V call is TRBV10-3, the J call TRBJ2-2; D may be TRBD2 (5 bases). The CDR3 sequence: CATRRLSTGEPFF. Here the CDR3 DNA reads TGTGCCACCAGAAGGCTCTCCACCGGGGAGCCGTTTTTT.